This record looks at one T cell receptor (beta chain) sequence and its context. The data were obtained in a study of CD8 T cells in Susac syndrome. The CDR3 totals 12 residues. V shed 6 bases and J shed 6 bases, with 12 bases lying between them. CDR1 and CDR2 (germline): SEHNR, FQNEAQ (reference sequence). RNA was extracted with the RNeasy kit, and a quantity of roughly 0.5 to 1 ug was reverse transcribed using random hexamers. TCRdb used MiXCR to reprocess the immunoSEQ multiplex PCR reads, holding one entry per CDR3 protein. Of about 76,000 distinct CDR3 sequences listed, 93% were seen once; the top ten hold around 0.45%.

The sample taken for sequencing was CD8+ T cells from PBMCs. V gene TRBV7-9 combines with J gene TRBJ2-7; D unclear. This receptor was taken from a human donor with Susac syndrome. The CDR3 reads CASSPRVSEQYF. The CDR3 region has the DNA TGTGCCAGCAGTCCTAGGGTTAGCGAGCAGTACTTC.